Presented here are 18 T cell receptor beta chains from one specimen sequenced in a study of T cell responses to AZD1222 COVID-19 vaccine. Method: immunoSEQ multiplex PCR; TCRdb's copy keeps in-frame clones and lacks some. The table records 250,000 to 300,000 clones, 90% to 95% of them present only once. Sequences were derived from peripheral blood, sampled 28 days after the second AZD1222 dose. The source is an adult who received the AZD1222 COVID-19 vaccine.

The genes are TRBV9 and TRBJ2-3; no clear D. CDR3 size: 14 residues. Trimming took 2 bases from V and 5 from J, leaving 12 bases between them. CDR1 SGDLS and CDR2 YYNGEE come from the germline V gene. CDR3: CASSVRPFEDTQYF. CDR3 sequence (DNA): TGTGCCAGCAGCGTCAGACCCTTCGAAGATACGCAGTATTTT.

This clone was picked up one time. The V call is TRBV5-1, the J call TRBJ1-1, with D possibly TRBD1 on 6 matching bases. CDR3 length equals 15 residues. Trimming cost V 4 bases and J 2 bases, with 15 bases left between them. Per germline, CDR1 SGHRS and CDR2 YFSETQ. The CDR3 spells CASSIMTGLNTEAFF. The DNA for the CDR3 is TGCGCCAGCAGCATAATGACAGGCCTAAACACTGAAGCTTTCTTT.

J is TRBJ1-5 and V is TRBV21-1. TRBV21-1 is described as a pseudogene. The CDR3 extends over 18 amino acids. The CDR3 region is CASSKARAGGGSNQPQHF. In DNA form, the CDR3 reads TGTGCCAGCAGCAAAGCGCGAGCGGGGGGCGGGAGCAATCAGCCCCAGCATTTT.

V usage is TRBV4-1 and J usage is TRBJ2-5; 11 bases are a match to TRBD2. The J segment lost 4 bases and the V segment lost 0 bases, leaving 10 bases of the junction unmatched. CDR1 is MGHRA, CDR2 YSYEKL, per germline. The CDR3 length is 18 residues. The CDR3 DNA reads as TGCGCCAGCAGCCAAGATGGAAAAGGGACTAGCGGTGGAGAGACCCAGTACTTC. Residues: CASSQDGKGTSGGETQYF.

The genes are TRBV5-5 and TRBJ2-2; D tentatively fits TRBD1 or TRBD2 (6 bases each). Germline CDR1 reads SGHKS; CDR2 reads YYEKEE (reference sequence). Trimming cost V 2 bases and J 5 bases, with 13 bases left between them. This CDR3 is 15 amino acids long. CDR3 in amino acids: CASSLGGTQTGELFF. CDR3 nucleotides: TGTGCCAGCAGCTTAGGCGGGACACAAACCGGGGAGCTGTTTTTT.

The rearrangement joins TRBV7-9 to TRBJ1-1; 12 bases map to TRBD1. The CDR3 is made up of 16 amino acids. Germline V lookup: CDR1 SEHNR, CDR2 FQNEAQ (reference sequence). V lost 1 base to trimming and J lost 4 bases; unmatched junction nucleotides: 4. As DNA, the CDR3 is TGTGCCAGCAGCTTAGGAGGGACAGGGGGCTCCACTGAAGCTTTCTTT. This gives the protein CASSLGGTGGSTEAFF.

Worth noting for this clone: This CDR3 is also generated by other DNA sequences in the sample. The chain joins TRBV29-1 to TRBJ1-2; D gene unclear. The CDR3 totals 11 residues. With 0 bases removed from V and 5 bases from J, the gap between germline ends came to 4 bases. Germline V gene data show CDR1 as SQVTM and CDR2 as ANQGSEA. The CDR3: CSVEEGYGYTF. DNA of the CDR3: TGCAGCGTTGAAGAGGGGTATGGCTACACCTTC.

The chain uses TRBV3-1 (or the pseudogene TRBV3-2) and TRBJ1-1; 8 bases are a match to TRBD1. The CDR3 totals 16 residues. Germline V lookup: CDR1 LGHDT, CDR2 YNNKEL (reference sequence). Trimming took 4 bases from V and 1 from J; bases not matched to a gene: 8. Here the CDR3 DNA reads TGTGCCAGCAGCCCTCGGACAGGGATGTGGAACACTGAAGCTTTCTTT. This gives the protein CASSPRTGMWNTEAFF.

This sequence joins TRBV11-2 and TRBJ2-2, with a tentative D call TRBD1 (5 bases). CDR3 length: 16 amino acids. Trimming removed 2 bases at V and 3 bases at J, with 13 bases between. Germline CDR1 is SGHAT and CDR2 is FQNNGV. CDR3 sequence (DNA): TGTGCCAGCAGCTTAAGCCCAAGGGGTGACACCGGGGAGCTGTTTTTT. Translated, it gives CASSLSPRGDTGELFF.

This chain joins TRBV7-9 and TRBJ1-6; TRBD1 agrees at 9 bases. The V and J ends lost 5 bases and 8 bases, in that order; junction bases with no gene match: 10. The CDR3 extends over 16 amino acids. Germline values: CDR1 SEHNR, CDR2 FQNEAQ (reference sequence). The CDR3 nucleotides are TGTGCCAGCAGCACCCGACAGGGGGAAATAGATTCACCCCTCCACTTT. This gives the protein CASSTRQGEIDSPLHF.

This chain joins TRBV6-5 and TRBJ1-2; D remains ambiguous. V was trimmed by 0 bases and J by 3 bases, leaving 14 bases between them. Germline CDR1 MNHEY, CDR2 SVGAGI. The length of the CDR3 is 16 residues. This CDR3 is CASSYSRWKVYYGYTF. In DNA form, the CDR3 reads TGTGCCAGCAGTTACTCCCGGTGGAAGGTGTACTATGGCTACACCTTC.

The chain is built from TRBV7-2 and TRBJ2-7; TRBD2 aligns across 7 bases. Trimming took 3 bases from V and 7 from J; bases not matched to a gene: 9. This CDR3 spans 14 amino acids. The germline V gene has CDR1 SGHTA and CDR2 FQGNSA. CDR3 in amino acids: CASSFGGSGREQYF. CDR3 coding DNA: TGTGCCAGCAGCTTTGGGGGGTCCGGGAGGGAGCAGTACTTC.

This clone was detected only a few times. The CDR3 region is CASRDRPYSNQPQHF. The DNA of the CDR3 is TGTGCCAGCAGGGACAGACCATATAGCAATCAGCCCCAGCATTTT. The chain has TRBV27 and TRBJ1-5, with TRBD1 as a possible D gene (6 bases). V was cut by 6 bases and J by 0 bases, with 12 bases left in between. Germline assignment: CDR1 MNHEY and CDR2 SMNVEV (reference sequence). The CDR3 totals 15 residues.

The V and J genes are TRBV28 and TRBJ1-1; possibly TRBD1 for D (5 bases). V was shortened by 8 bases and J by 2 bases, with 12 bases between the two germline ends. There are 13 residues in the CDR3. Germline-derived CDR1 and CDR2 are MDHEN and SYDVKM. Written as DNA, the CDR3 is TGTGCCAGCTTCAGGGTATCTAACACTGAAGCTTTCTTT. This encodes CASFRVSNTEAFF.

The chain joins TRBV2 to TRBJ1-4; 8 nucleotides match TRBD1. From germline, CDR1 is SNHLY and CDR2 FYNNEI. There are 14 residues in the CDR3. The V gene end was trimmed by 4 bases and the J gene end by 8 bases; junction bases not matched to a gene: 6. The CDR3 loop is CASSVDREGEKLFF. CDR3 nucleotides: TGTGCCAGCAGTGTGGACAGGGAAGGGGAAAAACTGTTTTTT. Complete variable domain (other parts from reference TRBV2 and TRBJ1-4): EPEVTQTPSHQVTQMGQEVILRCVPISNHLYFYWYRQILGQKVEFLVSFYNNEISEKSEIFDDQFSVERPDGSNFTLKIRSTKLEDSAMYFCASSVDREGEKLFFGSGTQLSVL.

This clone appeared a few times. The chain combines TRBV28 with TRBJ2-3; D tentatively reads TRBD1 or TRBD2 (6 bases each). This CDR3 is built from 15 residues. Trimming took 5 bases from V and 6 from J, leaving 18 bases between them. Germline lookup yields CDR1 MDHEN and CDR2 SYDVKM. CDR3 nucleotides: TGTGCCAGCAGTCTCGCGCGACGGGGGCGGGATACGCAGTATTTT. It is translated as CASSLARRGRDTQYF.

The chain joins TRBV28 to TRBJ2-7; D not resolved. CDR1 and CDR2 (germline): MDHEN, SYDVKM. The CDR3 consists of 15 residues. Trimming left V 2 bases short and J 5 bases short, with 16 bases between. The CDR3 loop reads CASSLKYRLSDEQYF. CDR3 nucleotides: TGTGCCAGCAGTTTAAAGTACAGACTGTCTGACGAGCAGTACTTC.

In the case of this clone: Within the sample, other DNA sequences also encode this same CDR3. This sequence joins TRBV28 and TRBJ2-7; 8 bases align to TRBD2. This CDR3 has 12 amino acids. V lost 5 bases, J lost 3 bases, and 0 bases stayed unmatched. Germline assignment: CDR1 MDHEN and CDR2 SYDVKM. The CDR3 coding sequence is TGTGCCAGCAGTACTAGCGGCTACGAGCAGTACTTC. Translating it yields CASSTSGYEQYF.